The 25 T cell receptor beta chains listed next were all sequenced from one sample in a study of control samples from healthy donors and cancer patients. Using immunoSEQ multiplex PCR, the repertoire was profiled, and TCRdb retains in-frame clones only, with some absent. This table has around 150,000 clones, approximately 94% appearing once. Specimen: PBMCs. Receptors were obtained from a man aged 55 to 70 with colorectal cancer.

V and J are TRBV5-1 and TRBJ2-3, with D possibly TRBD2 on 6 matching bases. The V end was cut by 4 bases, the J end by 2 bases, with 11 bases between. Germline lookup yields CDR1 SGHRS and CDR2 YFSETQ. The CDR3 contains 14 residues. The DNA for the CDR3 is TGCGCCAGCAGCCCGGGCGGGGCCACAGATACGCAGTATTTT. Protein product: CASSPGGATDTQYF.

This clone was counted once. The chain combines TRBV3-1 (or the pseudogene TRBV3-2) with TRBJ1-1; D is uncertain. Between the trimmed V and J ends, which lost 0 bases and 5 bases, there was a span of 10 bases. Germline V lookup: CDR1 LGHDT, CDR2 YNNKEL (reference sequence). There are 14 residues in the CDR3. Here the CDR3 reads CASSQEGEWTEAFF. In DNA form, the CDR3 reads TGTGCCAGCAGCCAAGAAGGCGAGTGGACTGAAGCTTTCTTT.

This clone was detected a few times. The V and J genes are TRBV7-9 and TRBJ1-1, with 9 bases lining up with TRBD1. CDR3 size: 13 residues. Germline V gives CDR1 SEHNR, CDR2 FQNEAQ (reference sequence). With 5 bases clipped from V and 4 bases from J, the junction kept 2 bases outside the gene matches. DNA for the CDR3: TGTGCCAGCAGCCCGACAGGGGGCACTGAAGCTTTCTTT. It yields the protein CASSPTGGTEAFF.

The chain links TRBV19 to TRBJ1-2; TRBD1 matches 8 bases. CDR3 length: 15 amino acids. Germline V CDR1 and CDR2: LNHDA, SQIVND (reference sequence). With 5 bases clipped from V and 1 base from J, the junction kept 6 bases outside the gene matches. CDR3 region: CASSLSTGGNYGYTF. CDR3 DNA: TGTGCCAGTAGTCTCTCAACAGGGGGTAACTATGGCTACACCTTC.

The V call is TRBV12-3 or TRBV12-4, the J call TRBJ2-3; D is undetermined. The V and J ends lost 7 bases and 6 bases respectively, with 8 bases between them. This CDR3 region has 11 residues. CDR3 sequence (DNA): TGTGCCAGCATCCTTGGTGATACGCAGTATTTT. Protein product: CASILGDTQYF.

The CDR3 coding sequence is TGTGCCAGCAGCTTAGTGGGGGGGTCCTACGAGCAGTACTTC. Translated: CASSLVGGSYEQYF. The rearrangement links TRBV7-8 to TRBJ2-7; 7 bases match TRBD2. Germline V gives CDR1 SGHVS, CDR2 FQNEAQ. The CDR3 totals 14 residues. The trim removed 1 base at V and 1 base at J, leaving 1 base unmatched.

The chain is built from TRBV5-1 and TRBJ2-3; 9 positions agree with TRBD2. Trimming removed 1 base from V and 6 bases from J; junction bases left unmatched: 6. Per germline, CDR1 SGHRS and CDR2 YFSETQ. This CDR3 region has 15 residues. The CDR3, as DNA: TGCGCCAGCAGCTTGAATGGCGGGGGGGCGGATACGCAGTATTTT. It translates to CASSLNGGGADTQYF.

This clone was found once. The chain carries TRBV27 and TRBJ1-1; D is undetermined. With 6 bases removed from V and 1 base from J, the gap between germline ends came to 15 bases. CDR3 length: 15 amino acids. Germline values: CDR1 MNHEY, CDR2 SMNVEV (reference sequence). In nucleotides, the CDR3 is TGTGCCAGCAGCTCCGGCGCCCGGGGGAACACTGAAGCTTTCTTT. This codes for CASSSGARGNTEAFF.

The V call is TRBV19, the J call TRBJ2-1; D could derive from TRBD1 or TRBD2 (5 bases each). From germline, CDR1 is LNHDA and CDR2 SQIVND (reference sequence). V was clipped by 6 bases and J by 9 bases, with 15 bases between them. The CDR3 length is 13 residues. CDR3 nucleotide sequence: TGTGCCAGTAGGGGGACCCCTTACCTTGAGCAGTTCTTC. Its translation is CASRGTPYLEQFF.

The J gene is TRBJ2-3, the V gene TRBV4-3; 9 nucleotides match TRBD1. The CDR3 extends over 15 amino acids. After removal of 3 bases from V and 0 bases from J, the junction contained 1 base not matched to a gene. CDR1 and CDR2 from the germline V gene are LGHNA and YSLEER. The CDR3 here is CASSHGTGSTDTQYF. The CDR3, as DNA: TGCGCCAGCAGCCACGGGACAGGGAGCACAGATACGCAGTATTTT.

The gene calls are TRBV6-5 and TRBJ1-1; D is perhaps TRBD1 (6 bases). The CDR3 has 15 residues. V gave up 0 bases and J gave up 4 bases, with 12 bases separating them. Germline V gene sequence: CDR1 MNHEY, CDR2 SVGAGI. The CDR3 protein is CASSYSGLGGTEAFF. CDR3 sequence (DNA): TGTGCCAGCAGTTACTCGGGACTAGGGGGCACTGAAGCTTTCTTT.

The V call is TRBV5-1, the J call TRBJ1-2, with no clear D. Germline-derived CDR1 and CDR2 are SGHRS and YFSETQ. There are 13 residues in the CDR3. V was cut by 0 bases and J by 3 bases, with 6 bases left in between. The CDR3 bases are TGCGCCAGCAGCTTGGCCACAGACTATGGCTACACCTTC. It codes for CASSLATDYGYTF.

In its sample, this clone was seen once. V and J are TRBV2 and TRBJ2-7; tentative D call: TRBD2 (6 bases). V shed 8 bases and J shed 7 bases, with 15 bases lying between them. Germline CDR1 SNHLY, CDR2 FYNNEI. This CDR3 region has 12 residues. CDR3 residues: CASGRGTREQYF. The CDR3 coding sequence is TGTGCCAGCGGACGGGGGACGAGGGAGCAGTACTTC.

The chain has TRBV11-2 and TRBJ1-2; possible D gene TRBD1, 5 bases. Germline V gives CDR1 SGHAT, CDR2 FQNNGV. The CDR3 is 15 residues long. The germline V and J ends were trimmed by 0 bases and 2 bases, with 10 bases remaining between them. This CDR3 is CASSLDEGMNYGYTF. The CDR3 coding sequence is TGTGCCAGCAGCTTAGACGAGGGGATGAACTATGGCTACACCTTC.

The chain employs TRBV11-2 and TRBJ2-5, with D uncertain. This CDR3 comprises 14 residues. The V end was cut by 4 bases, the J end by 2 bases, with 11 bases between. Germline V gene sequence: CDR1 SGHAT, CDR2 FQNNGV. CDR3 nucleotide sequence: TGTGCCAGCAGCTCCGTACGACGACAAGAGACCCAGTACTTC. Its protein product is CASSSVRRQETQYF. The entire variable domain, with the rest obtained from reference TRBV11-2 and TRBJ2-5, is as follows: EAGVAQSPRYKIIEKRQSVAFWCNPISGHATLYWYQQILGQGPKLLIQFQNNGVVDDSQLPKDRFSAERLKGVDSTLKIQPAKLEDSAVYLCASSSVRRQETQYFGPGTRLLVL.

The chain links TRBV11-2 to TRBJ1-6; D is possibly TRBD1 (5 bases). Germline-derived CDR1 and CDR2 are SGHAT and FQNNGV. CDR3 size: 14 residues. V dropped 3 bases and J dropped 8 bases, with 11 bases sitting between them. This CDR3 is CASSFSGDYSPLHF. The CDR3 coding sequence is TGTGCCAGCAGCTTTTCGGGGGATTATTCACCCCTCCACTTT.

V gene TRBV6-2 or TRBV6-3 combines with J gene TRBJ1-2; tentatively, D is TRBD1 (5 bases). Germline V CDR1 and CDR2: MNHEY, SVGEGT. The CDR3 is 11 residues long. The V end lost 5 bases, the J end lost 8 bases, and 9 bases lay between the germline ends. CDR3 DNA sequence: TGTGCCAGCAGTCCGGGGGAAGGCTACACCTTC. It specifies CASSPGEGYTF.

Written as DNA, the CDR3 is TGTGCCAGCAGCTTCAGGGGCGGGGGCACCGGGGAGCTGTTTTTT. Amino acids: CASSFRGGGTGELFF. The gene calls are TRBV11-2 and TRBJ2-2; TRBD2 is a possible D gene (7 bases). Germline CDR1 is SGHAT and CDR2 is FQNNGV. The V gene lost 3 bases and the J gene lost 4 bases, with 12 bases spanning the gap. CDR3 length: 15 amino acids.

The chain carries TRBV5-1 and TRBJ2-1, with TRBD2 identical over 8 bases. The V and J ends lost 0 bases and 0 bases, in that order; junction bases with no gene match: 8. This CDR3 has 18 amino acids. CDR1 is SGHRS, CDR2 YFSETQ, per germline. The CDR3 reads CASSLAGRGPSSYNEQFF. The CDR3, as DNA: TGCGCCAGCAGCTTGGCCGGGAGGGGACCGAGCTCCTACAATGAGCAGTTCTTC.

The chain combines TRBV19 with TRBJ2-5; 10 nucleotides line up with TRBD1. The V gene end was trimmed by 8 bases and the J gene end by 2 bases; junction bases not matched to a gene: 8. Germline CDR1 and CDR2: LNHDA and SQIVND (reference sequence). The CDR3 runs to 15 residues. The CDR3: CASAIPGQGQETQYF. In nucleotides, the CDR3 is TGTGCCAGTGCAATTCCGGGACAGGGGCAAGAGACCCAGTACTTC.

The chain combines TRBV4-1 with TRBJ2-2; 7 nucleotides align to TRBD1. This CDR3 contains 16 residues. Germline V lookup: CDR1 MGHRA, CDR2 YSYEKL. The trim removed 3 bases at V and 1 base at J, leaving 5 bases unmatched. CDR3 loop: CASSQNRDRNTGELFF. The CDR3, as DNA: TGCGCCAGCAGCCAGAACCGGGACAGGAACACCGGGGAGCTGTTTTTT.

V is TRBV7-2 and J is TRBJ2-3; no reliable D call. CDR1 is SGHTA, CDR2 FQGNSA, per germline. V lost 4 bases and J lost 6, with 11 bases in between. This CDR3 comprises 13 residues. CDR3 protein: CASSSRKGDTQYF. Here the CDR3 DNA reads TGTGCCAGCAGCTCCAGGAAAGGCGATACGCAGTATTTT.

This chain uses TRBV3-1 (or the pseudogene TRBV3-2) with TRBJ2-7; TRBD2 aligns across 10 bases. Trimming took 1 base from V and 4 from J; bases not matched to a gene: 1. The CDR3 covers 14 residues. CDR1 and CDR2 from the germline V gene are LGHDT and YNNKEL (reference sequence). For the CDR3, the DNA is TGTGCCAGCAGCCAAGGAGCGGGGGGGTACGAGCAGTACTTC. This translates into CASSQGAGGYEQYF.

The CDR3 nucleotides read TGTGCCAGTAGTATACTCCGGACCAGCACCGGGGAGCTGTTTTTT. This gives the protein CASSILRTSTGELFF. The chain links TRBV19 to TRBJ2-2, with unresolved D. Germline-derived CDR1 and CDR2 are LNHDA and SQIVND (reference sequence). V lost 2 bases and J 4 bases, leaving 11 bases between the germline ends. The CDR3 contains 15 residues.

The chain has TRBV5-1 and TRBJ1-3; D call uncertain. The germline V and J ends were trimmed by 0 bases and 2 bases, with 6 bases remaining between them. Per germline, CDR1 SGHRS and CDR2 YFSETQ. The CDR3 extends over 14 amino acids. CDR3 residues: CASSLGKAGNTIYF. The CDR3 DNA reads TGCGCCAGCAGCTTGGGTAAGGCTGGAAACACCATATATTTT.